The 12 T cell receptor beta chains below come from one sample, sequenced in a study of cytomegalovirus exposure and HLA in healthy donors. PCR amplification relied on 60 Vbeta primers (plus 13 Jbeta primers). Sequenced by immunoSEQ multiplex PCR; TCRdb stores in-frame clones only, minus some. The sample shows 58,000 or so clones, about 65% of them seen only once. The sequenced material came from PBMCs. Receptors were obtained from a man over 45 in good health and CMV-seropositive.

This clone has a handful of counts. The chain links TRBV5-4 to TRBJ2-7; TRBD1 agrees at 12 bases. Germline CDR1 is SGHNT and CDR2 is YYREEE (reference sequence). V lost 4 bases and J lost 2; bases outside the gene matches: 7. This CDR3 has 16 residues. CDR3 bases: TGTGCCAGCAGCAGGGGGACAGGGGGCGCGACCTACGAGCAGTACTTC. This sequence encodes CASSRGTGGATYEQYF. Full variable domain (missing parts from reference TRBV5-4 and TRBJ2-7): ETGVTQSPTHLIKTRGQQVTLRCSSQSGHNTVSWYQQALGQGPQFIFQYYREEENGRGNFPPRFSGLQFPNYSSELNVNALELDDSALYLCASSRGTGGATYEQYFGPGTRLTVT.

The CDR3 loop reads CASSPTPGLAGFHTGELFF. The CDR3 DNA reads TGTGCCAGCAGCCCAACCCCGGGACTAGCGGGCTTTCACACCGGGGAGCTGTTTTTT. The rearrangement uses TRBV2 and TRBJ2-2, with 12 nucleotides matching TRBD2. CDR3 length: 19 amino acids. The germline gives CDR1 SNHLY, CDR2 FYNNEI. The trim removed 6 bases at V and 3 bases at J, leaving 14 bases unmatched.

This chain connects TRBV5-1 to TRBJ1-1; the D gene is possibly TRBD1 (5 bases). The CDR3 is 15 residues long. Trimming removed 0 bases from V and 6 bases from J, with 15 bases in between. From germline, CDR1 is SGHRS and CDR2 YFSETQ. CDR3 in DNA: TGCGCCAGCAGCTTGGTGGCAGGGCCCACCGCTGAAGCTTTCTTT. Its translation is CASSLVAGPTAEAFF.

The rearrangement uses TRBV5-4 and TRBJ2-2; possible D gene TRBD1, 6 bases. Germline CDR1 reads SGHNT; CDR2 reads YYREEE (reference sequence). The CDR3 has 15 residues. V lost 3 bases, J lost 7 bases, and 16 bases lay in between. CDR3 residues: CASSSTTQGIGELFF. DNA for the CDR3: TGTGCCAGCAGCTCTACTACGCAGGGGATCGGGGAGCTGTTTTTT.

The gene calls are TRBV9 and TRBJ1-4; 7 bases align to TRBD1. The germline V gene has CDR1 SGDLS and CDR2 YYNGEE. This CDR3 region has 15 residues. J lost 2 bases, V lost 2 bases, and 3 bases had no gene match. The CDR3 region is CASSVGGQTNEKLFF. As DNA, the CDR3 is TGTGCCAGCAGCGTCGGGGGACAGACTAATGAAAAACTGTTTTTT.

This chain connects TRBV6-1 to TRBJ2-7; D remains unclear. CDR3 length: 14 residues. V dropped 7 bases and J dropped 2 bases, with 15 bases sitting between them. Germline assignment: CDR1 MNHNS and CDR2 SASEGT. The chain's CDR3 is CASTEIARPYEQYF. In DNA, the CDR3 is TGTGCCAGCACGGAAATCGCCAGGCCCTACGAGCAGTACTTC.

J is TRBJ2-7 and V is TRBV5-1; 7 nucleotides agree with TRBD1. This CDR3 spans 14 amino acids. Trimming took 4 bases from V and 0 from J; bases not matched to a gene: 4. Germline-derived CDR1 and CDR2 are SGHRS and YFSETQ. The CDR3 DNA follows: TGCGCCAGCAGCGCCGGGACAGTCTCCTACGAGCAGTACTTC. It specifies CASSAGTVSYEQYF.

In this sample, this clone turned up a few times. The chain carries TRBV5-6 and TRBJ2-7; 10 nucleotides line up with TRBD1. From germline, CDR1 is SGHDT and CDR2 YYEEEE. The V and J ends lost 0 bases and 3 bases, in that order; junction bases with no gene match: 9. The CDR3 has 17 residues. The CDR3: CASSLEGQGKVNYEQYF. The CDR3 coding sequence is TGTGCCAGCAGCTTGGAGGGACAGGGGAAAGTAAACTACGAGCAGTACTTC.

The rearrangement uses TRBV13 and TRBJ1-2; tentative D call: TRBD1 (6 bases). Germline CDR1 and CDR2: PRHDT and FYEKMQ (reference sequence). This CDR3 has 12 amino acids. V lost 8 bases to trimming and J lost 6 bases, with 13 bases between them. Written as DNA, the CDR3 is TGTGCCAGCTCTAGGGGGAACGATGGCTACACCTTC. It codes for CASSRGNDGYTF. Full variable domain (rest looked up from reference TRBV13 and TRBJ1-2): AAGVIQSPRHLIKEKRETATLKCYPIPRHDTVYWYQQGPGQDPQFLISFYEKMQSDKGSIPDRFSAQQFSDYHSELNMSSLELGDSALYFCASSRGNDGYTFGSGTRLTVV.

This clone turned up a few times. The CDR3 DNA follows: TGTGCCAGCAGCGTCCCTCAGGGGCGTGACTATGGCTACACCTTC. It translates to CASSVPQGRDYGYTF. J is TRBJ1-2 and V is TRBV7-9; TRBD1 might be the D (6 bases). This CDR3 comprises 15 residues. Germline values: CDR1 SEHNR, CDR2 FQNEAQ (reference sequence). V was cut by 5 bases and J by 3 bases, with 16 bases left in between.

This chain connects TRBV12-5 to TRBJ1-2; perhaps TRBD1 as D (6 bases). The CDR3 has 14 residues. CDR1 LGHNT and CDR2 FRNRAP come from the germline V gene. Deletions cut 4 bases from V and 4 bases from J, with 13 bases between. This chain's CDR3 is CASGSTGFAYGYTF. CDR3 nucleotide sequence: TGTGCTAGTGGTTCAACAGGGTTTGCCTATGGCTACACCTTC.

The chain recombines TRBV9 with TRBJ1-4; D is uncertain. CDR1 SGDLS and CDR2 YYNGEE come from the germline V gene. V was clipped by 0 bases and J by 0 bases, with 3 bases between them. The CDR3 is 14 amino acids. CDR3 nucleotides: TGTGCCAGCAGCGTAGGCGCAACTAATGAAAAACTGTTTTTT. Its translation is CASSVGATNEKLFF.